This T cell receptor beta chain was found in a study of early T cells in non-severe SARS-CoV-2 infection. In the study overall: Bulk RNA isolated from unsorted whole blood underwent sequencing; chains were not paired. Broader study findings: Matching results from VDJdb favored anti-spike CD8 responses, leaving private and CD4 specificities undetected.

Unique molecular identifiers were attached to individual cDNA molecules. MiXCR, run by TCRdb on the 5' RACE reads, gives a single entry per CDR3 protein. The sample includes about 36,000 distinct CDR3 sequences, about 6.8% seen only once; the top ten take around 25%. Germline V gene sequence: CDR1 MNHEY, CDR2 SMNVEV (reference sequence). Trimming shortened V by 5 bases and J by 6 bases, and 17 bases separated the two germline ends. The CDR3 consists of 14 residues. This clonotype was picked up many times. Antigen unknown. The source material was whole blood, sampled at baseline. V and J are TRBV27 and TRBJ2-7; no firm D call. The source is an adult who was a healthcare worker with PCR-confirmed SARS-CoV-2 infection or an uninfected control (not recorded which). DNA for the CDR3: TGTGCCAGCAGTCCTACTATGTCAGTCGGCGAGCAGTACTTC. Translation: CASSPTMSVGEQYF.